One T cell receptor (beta chain) is described in this entry. This entry belongs to a study of T cell changes during pregnancy in multiple sclerosis. J lost 8 bases, V lost 5 bases, and 11 bases had no gene match. The length of the CDR3 is 14 residues. Germline CDR1 is MDHEN and CDR2 is SYDVKM. Libraries were prepared by immunoSEQ multiplex PCR; TCRdb keeps only in-frame clonotypes and omits some of them. The data contain 55,000 to 70,000 clones, approximately 90% of them seen just once; the ten biggest clones take up around 2.3%. Material: peripheral blood, obtained in the first trimester of pregnancy. The clonotype originates from a female donor in good health, enrolled as a control in a pregnancy study. The V call is TRBV28, the J call TRBJ1-2, with TRBD1 matching over 7 bases. CDR3 DNA: TGTGCCAGCAGTCCAAGACAGGGCCGTCGCGGCTACACCTTC. This codes for CASSPRQGRRGYTF.